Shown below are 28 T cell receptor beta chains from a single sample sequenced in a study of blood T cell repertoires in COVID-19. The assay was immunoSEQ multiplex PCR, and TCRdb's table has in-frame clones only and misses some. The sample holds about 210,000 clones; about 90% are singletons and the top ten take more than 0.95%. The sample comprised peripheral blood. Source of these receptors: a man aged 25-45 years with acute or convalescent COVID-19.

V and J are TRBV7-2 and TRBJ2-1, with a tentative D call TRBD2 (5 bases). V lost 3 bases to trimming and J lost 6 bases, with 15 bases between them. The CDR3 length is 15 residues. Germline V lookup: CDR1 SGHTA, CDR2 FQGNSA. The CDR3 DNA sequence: TGTGCCAGCAGCTTGCTTGTGACTACTCCCAATGAGCAGTTCTTC. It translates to CASSLLVTTPNEQFF. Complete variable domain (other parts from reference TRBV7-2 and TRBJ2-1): GAGVSQSPSNKVTEKGKDVELRCDPISGHTALYWYRQSLGQGLEFLIYFQGNSAPDKSGLPSDRFSAERTGGSVSTLTIQRTQQEDSAVYLCASSLLVTTPNEQFFGPGTRLTVL.

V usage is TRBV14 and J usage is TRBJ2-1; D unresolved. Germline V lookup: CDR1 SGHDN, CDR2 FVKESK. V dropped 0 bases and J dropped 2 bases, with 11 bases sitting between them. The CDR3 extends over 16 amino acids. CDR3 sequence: CASSQEVRSTYNEQFF. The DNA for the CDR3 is TGTGCCAGCAGCCAAGAGGTCAGATCAACCTACAATGAGCAGTTCTTC.

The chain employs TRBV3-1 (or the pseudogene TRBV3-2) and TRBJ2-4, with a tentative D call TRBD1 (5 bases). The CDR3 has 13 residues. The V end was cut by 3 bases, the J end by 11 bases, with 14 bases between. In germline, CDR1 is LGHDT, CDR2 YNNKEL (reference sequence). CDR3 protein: CASSHRQMAFQYF. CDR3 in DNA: TGTGCCAGCAGCCACCGACAGATGGCATTTCAGTACTTC.

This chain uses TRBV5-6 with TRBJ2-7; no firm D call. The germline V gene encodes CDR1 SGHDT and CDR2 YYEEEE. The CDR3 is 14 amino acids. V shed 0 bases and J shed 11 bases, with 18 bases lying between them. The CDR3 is CASSLDATHFSEYF. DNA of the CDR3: TGTGCCAGCAGCTTGGATGCGACTCATTTTTCGGAGTACTTC.

The CDR3 region has the DNA TGTGCCAGCAGCGATCGAGTTGGTGAGCAGTTCTTC. It yields the protein CASSDRVGEQFF. The chain recombines TRBV7-3 with TRBJ2-1; D ambiguous. The V gene's germline CDR1 is SGHTA and CDR2 FQGTGA. The CDR3 contains 12 residues. V lost 5 bases, J lost 9 bases, and 11 bases lay in between.

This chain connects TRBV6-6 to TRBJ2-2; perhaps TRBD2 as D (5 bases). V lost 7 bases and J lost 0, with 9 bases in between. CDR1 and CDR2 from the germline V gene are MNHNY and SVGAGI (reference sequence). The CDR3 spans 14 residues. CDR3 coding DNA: TGTGCCAGCAATGAGGGAACGAACACCGGGGAGCTGTTTTTT. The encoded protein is CASNEGTNTGELFF.

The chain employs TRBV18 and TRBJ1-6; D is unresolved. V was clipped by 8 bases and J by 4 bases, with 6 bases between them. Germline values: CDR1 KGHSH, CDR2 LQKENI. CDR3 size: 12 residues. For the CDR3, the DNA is TGTGCCAGCCAAGAGTATAATTCACCCCTCCACTTT. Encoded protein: CASQEYNSPLHF.

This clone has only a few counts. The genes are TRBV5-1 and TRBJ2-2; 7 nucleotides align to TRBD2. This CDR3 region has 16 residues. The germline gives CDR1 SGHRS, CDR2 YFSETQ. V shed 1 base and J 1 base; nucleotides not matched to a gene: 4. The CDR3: CASSLSPSGNTGELFF. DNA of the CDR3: TGCGCCAGCAGCTTGAGTCCTAGCGGGAACACCGGGGAGCTGTTTTTT.

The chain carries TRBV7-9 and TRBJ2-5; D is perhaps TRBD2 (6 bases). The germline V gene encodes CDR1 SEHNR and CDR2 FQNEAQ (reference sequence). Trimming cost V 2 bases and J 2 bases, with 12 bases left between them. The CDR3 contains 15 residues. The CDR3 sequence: CASSLLIGRQETQYF. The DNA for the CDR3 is TGTGCCAGCAGCTTATTAATTGGGAGGCAAGAGACCCAGTACTTC.

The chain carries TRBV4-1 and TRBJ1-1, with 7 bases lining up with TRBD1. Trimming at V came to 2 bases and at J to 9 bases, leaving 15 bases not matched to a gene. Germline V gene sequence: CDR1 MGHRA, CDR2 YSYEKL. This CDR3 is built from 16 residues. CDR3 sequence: CASSQNLARGAGQAFF. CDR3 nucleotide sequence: TGCGCCAGCAGCCAAAACCTCGCCAGGGGGGCGGGGCAAGCTTTCTTT.

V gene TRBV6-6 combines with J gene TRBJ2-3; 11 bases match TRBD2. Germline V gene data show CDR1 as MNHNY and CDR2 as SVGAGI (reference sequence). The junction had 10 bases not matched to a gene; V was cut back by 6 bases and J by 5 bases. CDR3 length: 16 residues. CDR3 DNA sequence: TGTGCCAGCAGGTCCTTCGTAGCGGGAGGGGGAGATACGCAGTATTTT. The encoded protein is CASRSFVAGGGDTQYF.

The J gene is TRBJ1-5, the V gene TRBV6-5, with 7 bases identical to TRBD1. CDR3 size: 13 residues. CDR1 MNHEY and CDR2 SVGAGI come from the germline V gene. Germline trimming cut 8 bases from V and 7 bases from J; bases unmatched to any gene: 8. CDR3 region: CASSFTQGQPQHF. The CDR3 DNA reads TGTGCCAGCTCCTTCACACAGGGGCAGCCCCAGCATTTT.

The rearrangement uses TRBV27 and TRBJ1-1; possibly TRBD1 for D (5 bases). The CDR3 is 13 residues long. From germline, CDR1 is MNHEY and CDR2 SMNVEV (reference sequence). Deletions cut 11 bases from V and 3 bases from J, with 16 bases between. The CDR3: CAPKGDLDTEAFF. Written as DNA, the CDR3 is TGTGCCCCAAAAGGGGATCTAGACACTGAAGCTTTCTTT.

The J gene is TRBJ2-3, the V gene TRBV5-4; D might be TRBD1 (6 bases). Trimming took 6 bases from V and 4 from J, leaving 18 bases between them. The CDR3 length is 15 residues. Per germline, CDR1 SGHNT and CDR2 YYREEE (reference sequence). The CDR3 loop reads CASTPRGGIPDTQYF. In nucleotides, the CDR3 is TGTGCCAGCACCCCAAGAGGGGGAATCCCAGATACGCAGTATTTT.

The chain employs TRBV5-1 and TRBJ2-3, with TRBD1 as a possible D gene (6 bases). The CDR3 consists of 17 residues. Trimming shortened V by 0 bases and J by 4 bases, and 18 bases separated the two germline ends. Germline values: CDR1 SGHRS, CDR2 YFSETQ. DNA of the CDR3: TGCGCCAGCAGCTTGGGAGAAGGACAGTCGGTGCCAGATACGCAGTATTTT. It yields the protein CASSLGEGQSVPDTQYF.

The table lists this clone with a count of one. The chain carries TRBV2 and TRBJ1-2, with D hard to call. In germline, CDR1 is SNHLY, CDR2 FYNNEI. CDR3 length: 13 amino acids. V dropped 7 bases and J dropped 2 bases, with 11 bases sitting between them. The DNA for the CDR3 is TGTGCCAGCAATCAGGCTTTAAACTATGGCTACACCTTC. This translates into CASNQALNYGYTF.

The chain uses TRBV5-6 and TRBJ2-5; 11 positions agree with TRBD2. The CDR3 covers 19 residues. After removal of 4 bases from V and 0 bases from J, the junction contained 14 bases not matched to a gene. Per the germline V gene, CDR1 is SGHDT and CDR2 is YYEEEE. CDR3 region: CASSPGLAGSRGYQETQYF. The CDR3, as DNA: TGTGCCAGCAGCCCTGGACTAGCGGGCAGCAGGGGGTACCAAGAGACCCAGTACTTC. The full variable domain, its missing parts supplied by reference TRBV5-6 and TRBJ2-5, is DAGVTQSPTHLIKTRGQQVTLRCSPKSGHDTVSWYQQALGQGPQFIFQYYEEEERQRGNFPDRFSGHQFPNYSSELNVNALLLGDSALYLCASSPGLAGSRGYQETQYFGPGTRLLVL.

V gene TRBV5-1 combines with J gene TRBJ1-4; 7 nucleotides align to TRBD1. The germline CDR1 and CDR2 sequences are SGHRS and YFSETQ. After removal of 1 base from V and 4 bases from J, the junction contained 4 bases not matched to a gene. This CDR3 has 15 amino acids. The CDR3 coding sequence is TGCGCCAGCAGCTTGATGGGACAGAGTAATGAAAAACTGTTTTTT. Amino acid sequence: CASSLMGQSNEKLFF. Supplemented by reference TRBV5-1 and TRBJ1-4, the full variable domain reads KAGVTQTPRYLIKTRGQQVTLSCSPISGHRSVSWYQQTPGQGLQFLFEYFSETQRNKGNFPGRFSGRQFSNSRSEMNVSTLELGDSALYLCASSLMGQSNEKLFFGSGTQLSVL.

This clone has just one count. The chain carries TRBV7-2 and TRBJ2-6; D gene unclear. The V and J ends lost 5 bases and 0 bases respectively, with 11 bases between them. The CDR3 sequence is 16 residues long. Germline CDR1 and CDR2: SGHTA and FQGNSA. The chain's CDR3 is CASSQKPGSGANVLTF. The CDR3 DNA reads TGTGCCAGCAGCCAAAAACCCGGCTCTGGGGCCAACGTCCTGACTTTC.

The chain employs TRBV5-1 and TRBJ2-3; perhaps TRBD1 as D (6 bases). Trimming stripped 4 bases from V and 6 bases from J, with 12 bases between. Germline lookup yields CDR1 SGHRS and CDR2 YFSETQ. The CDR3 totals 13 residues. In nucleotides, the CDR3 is TGCGCCAGCAGCCAAATTAGGGGGGATACGCAGTATTTT. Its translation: CASSQIRGDTQYF.

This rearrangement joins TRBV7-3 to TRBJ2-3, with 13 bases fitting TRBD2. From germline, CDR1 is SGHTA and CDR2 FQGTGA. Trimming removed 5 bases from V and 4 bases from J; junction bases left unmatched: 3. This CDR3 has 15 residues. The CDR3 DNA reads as TGTGCCAGCAGCCCGGGACTAGCGGGATCAGATACGCAGTATTTT. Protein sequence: CASSPGLAGSDTQYF.

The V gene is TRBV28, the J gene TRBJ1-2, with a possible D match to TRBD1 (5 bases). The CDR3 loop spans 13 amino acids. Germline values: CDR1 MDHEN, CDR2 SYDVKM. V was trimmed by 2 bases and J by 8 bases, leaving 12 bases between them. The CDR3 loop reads CASSLEAGKGYTF. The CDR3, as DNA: TGTGCCAGCAGTTTAGAGGCAGGGAAAGGCTACACCTTC.

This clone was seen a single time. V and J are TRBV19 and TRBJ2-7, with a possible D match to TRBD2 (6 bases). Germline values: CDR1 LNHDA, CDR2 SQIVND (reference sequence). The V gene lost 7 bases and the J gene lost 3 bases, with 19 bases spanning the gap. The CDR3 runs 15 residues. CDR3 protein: CASNVRHRGDYEQYF. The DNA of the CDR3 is TGTGCCAGTAATGTGAGACACCGCGGGGACTACGAGCAGTACTTC.

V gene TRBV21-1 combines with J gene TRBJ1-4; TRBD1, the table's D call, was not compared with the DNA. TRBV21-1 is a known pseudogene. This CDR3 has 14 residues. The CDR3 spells CASSNQGAREKLFF. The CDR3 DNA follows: TGTGCCAGCAGCAACCAGGGGGCAAGAGAAAAACTGTTTTTT.

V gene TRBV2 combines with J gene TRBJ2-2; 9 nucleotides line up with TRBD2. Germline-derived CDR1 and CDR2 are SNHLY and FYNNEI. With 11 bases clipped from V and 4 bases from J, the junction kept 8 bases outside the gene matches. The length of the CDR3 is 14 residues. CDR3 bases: TGTGCCGGTTGGCGGGAGGGGGGCACCGGGGAGCTGTTTTTT. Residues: CAGWREGGTGELFF.

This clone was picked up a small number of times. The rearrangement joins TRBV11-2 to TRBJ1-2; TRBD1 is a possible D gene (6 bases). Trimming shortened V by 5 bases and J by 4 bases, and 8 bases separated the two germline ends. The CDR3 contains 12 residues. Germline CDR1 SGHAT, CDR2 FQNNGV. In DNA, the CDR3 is TGTGCCAGCAGCGACAGGTCCTATGGCTACACCTTC. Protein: CASSDRSYGYTF.

CDR3: CASTTWTGGSLNYGYTF. The CDR3 DNA reads as TGTGCCAGCACCACCTGGACAGGGGGCAGCTTGAACTATGGCTACACCTTC. V is TRBV2 and J is TRBJ1-2, with 11 nucleotides matching TRBD1. Germline V gene sequence: CDR1 SNHLY, CDR2 FYNNEI. The CDR3 runs 17 residues. Trimming took 7 bases from V and 2 from J; bases not matched to a gene: 12.

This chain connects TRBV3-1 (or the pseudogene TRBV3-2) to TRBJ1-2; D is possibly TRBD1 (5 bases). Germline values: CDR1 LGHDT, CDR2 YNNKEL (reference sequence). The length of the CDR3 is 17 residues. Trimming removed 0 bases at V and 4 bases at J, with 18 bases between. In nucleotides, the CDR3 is TGTGCCAGCAGCCAAGAGCTTACAGGCTATCGAGGCTATGGCTACACCTTC. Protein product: CASSQELTGYRGYGYTF.